A single sample gave rise to the 4 T cell receptor beta chains below, sequenced in a study of persistence of HIV-infected CD4 T cells. The immunoSEQ assay was version 4, run in survey mode. Repertoires were generated with immunoSEQ multiplex PCR, while TCRdb's copy carries only in-frame clones and drops some. This table has 30,000 to 45,000 clones, 82% appearing once. Overlapping HIV-1 Gag 15-mer peptides at approximately 1 ug per peptide per mL were used. CD40L/CD69 double-negative CD45RO-high memory CD4+ T cells were collected. Their specific antigens are unknown. This specimen was cultured CD4+ T cells from PBMCs, taken from a patient who received antiretroviral therapy. These TCRs come from an adult with HIV. The donor label of this sample is uncertain.

This clone was counted a single time. The chain combines TRBV19 with TRBJ1-5; D gene unclear. Germline V gene sequence: CDR1 LNHDA, CDR2 SQIVND (reference sequence). V lost 3 bases to trimming and J lost 6 bases, with 12 bases between them. The CDR3 covers 14 residues. CDR3 sequence reads: CASSMVGDVQPQHF. CDR3 sequence (DNA): TGTGCCAGTAGTATGGTCGGGGATGTTCAGCCCCAGCATTTT.

This rearrangement joins TRBV7-9 to TRBJ2-3; 8 nucleotides agree with TRBD1. Germline values: CDR1 SEHNR, CDR2 FQNEAQ (reference sequence). V lost 2 bases and J lost 5; bases outside the gene matches: 3. The length of the CDR3 is 14 residues. The CDR3 sequence is CASSLTGGIDTQYF. The CDR3 DNA reads TGTGCCAGCAGCTTAACAGGGGGTATAGATACGCAGTATTTT.

J is TRBJ1-1 and V is TRBV20-1; D gene ambiguous. The germline gives CDR1 DFQATT, CDR2 SNEGSKA (reference sequence). There are 11 residues in the CDR3. Trimming removed 2 bases at V and 6 bases at J, with 7 bases between. CDR3 protein: CSARNGPEAFF. As DNA, the CDR3 is TGCAGTGCTAGAAACGGTCCTGAAGCTTTCTTT.

The rearrangement links TRBV2 to TRBJ2-2; 10 nucleotides line up with TRBD2. Germline-derived CDR1 and CDR2 are SNHLY and FYNNEI. V shed 4 bases, J shed 4 bases, and the junction held 6 bases outside the gene matches. This CDR3 has 16 residues. The CDR3 loop reads CASSATSGAITGELFF. The CDR3 DNA reads TGTGCCAGCAGTGCTACTAGCGGGGCGATCACCGGGGAGCTGTTTTTT.